Sequencing of this TCR beta chain was carried out in a study of CD8 T cells in ankylosing spondylitis. The study's findings and limits: Previous work reported some of these motif variants in the synovial fluid and blood of reactive arthritis. In peripheral blood, disease-linked CD8+ clones occurred at relatively low frequencies. Made up of about eight highly homologous variants, a TCR beta motif appeared characteristic of ankylosing spondylitis blood.

TCRdb reprocessed the 5' RACE reads with MiXCR, giving one entry per CDR3 protein. This sample has roughly 220,000 distinct CDR3 sequences, with around 19% found just once. With regard to this clonotype: What it binds is not known.

Trimming stripped 6 bases from V and 3 bases from J, with 24 bases between. This CDR3 has 17 amino acids. This chain links TRBV12-3 or TRBV12-4 with TRBJ2-7; D gene unclear. The clonotype comes from a male donor with ankylosing spondylitis. The sample consisted of blood, either unsorted or a sorted T cell fraction (not recorded which). In DNA, the CDR3 is TGTGCCAGCAGCCTTGCCGCTAGGCCCACGTTAGACTACGAGCAGTACTTC. This encodes CASSLAARPTLDYEQYF.